The 22 T cell receptor beta chains given below trace back to one sample, sequenced in a study of shared clonotypes between healthy human individuals. Only CD45RO-negative cells positively selected for CCR7 counted as naive CD8 cells, so terminally differentiated effector memory CD45RA+ cells were excluded. Libraries were prepared by immunoSEQ multiplex PCR; TCRdb keeps only in-frame clonotypes and omits some of them. The table records millions of clones, just over 90% of them present only once. Sequencing was performed on naive CD8+ T cells from PBMCs. All receptors come from a man between 18 and 29 years old in good health. Some clones in this sample may be carry-over from other donors' samples.

This chain joins TRBV4-1 and TRBJ2-5; D is perhaps TRBD1 (6 bases). The CDR3 totals 14 residues. Germline V CDR1 and CDR2: MGHRA, YSYEKL. The V end was cut by 5 bases, the J end by 5 bases, with 15 bases between. CDR3 sequence (DNA): TGCGCCAGCAGCGAAGTGGGGGCGCGGGAGACCCAGTACTTC. It specifies CASSEVGARETQYF.

The genes are TRBV7-9 and TRBJ2-2, with 14 bases identical to TRBD2. The V gene's germline CDR1 is SEHNR and CDR2 FQNEAQ (reference sequence). V gave up 3 bases and J gave up 7 bases; unmatched junction bases: 1. The CDR3 extends over 15 amino acids. CDR3 DNA sequence: TGTGCCAGCAGCTTTGGGACTAGCGGGAGCGGGGAGCTGTTTTTT. Protein sequence: CASSFGTSGSGELFF.

The rearrangement uses TRBV9 and TRBJ1-4; D not resolved. Trimming shortened V by 0 bases and J by 6 bases, and 6 bases separated the two germline ends. Germline V lookup: CDR1 SGDLS, CDR2 YYNGEE. The CDR3 is 13 residues long. Here the CDR3 reads CASSVALDEKLFF. Here the CDR3 DNA reads TGTGCCAGCAGCGTAGCCTTGGATGAAAAACTGTTTTTT.

DNA for the CDR3: TGTGCCATCAGTGAGTCGTGGGGGAATCAGCCCCAGCATTTT. Translation gives CAISESWGNQPQHF. V usage is TRBV10-3 and J usage is TRBJ1-5; the D gene is possibly TRBD1 (5 bases). This CDR3 spans 14 amino acids. Trimming shortened V by 0 bases and J by 4 bases, and 7 bases separated the two germline ends. CDR1 and CDR2 (germline): ENHRY, SYGVKD.

The chain couples TRBV15 to TRBJ1-2; 9 nucleotides agree with TRBD1. CDR3 length equals 14 residues. V lost 1 base to trimming and J lost 3 bases; unmatched junction nucleotides: 0. The germline CDR1 and CDR2 sequences are LNHNV and YYDKDF (reference sequence). CDR3 sequence reads: CATSRGTGDYGYTF. CDR3 nucleotides: TGTGCCACCAGCAGAGGGACAGGGGACTATGGCTACACCTTC.

The rearrangement joins TRBV7-9 to TRBJ2-1; 10 bases are a match to TRBD1. This CDR3 region has 15 residues. CDR1 and CDR2 from the germline V gene are SEHNR and FQNEAQ (reference sequence). After removal of 5 bases from V and 6 bases from J, the junction contained 7 bases not matched to a gene. CDR3 coding DNA: TGTGCCAGCAGCCTGGGATGGACAGGGGGCAATGAGCAGTTCTTC. It yields the protein CASSLGWTGGNEQFF. Looking up the rest from reference TRBV7-9 and TRBJ2-1 gives the full variable domain: DTGVSQNPRHKITKRGQNVTFRCDPISEHNRLYWYRQTLGQGPEFLTYFQNEAQLEKSRLLSDRFSAERPKGSFSTLEIQRTEQGDSAMYLCASSLGWTGGNEQFFGPGTRLTVL.

The rearrangement links TRBV7-7 to TRBJ2-7; D remains unclear. V was shortened by 0 bases and J by 3 bases, with 12 bases between the two germline ends. CDR1 and CDR2 (germline): SSHAT, FNYEAQ (reference sequence). This CDR3 comprises 15 residues. The CDR3 DNA reads TGTGCCAGCAGCTTAGCTGTGTCGGATTACTACGAGCAGTACTTC. Translating gives CASSLAVSDYYEQYF.

The chain couples TRBV5-4 to TRBJ2-1; D tentatively reads TRBD1 or TRBD2 (6 bases each). This CDR3 is built from 16 residues. Germline assignment: CDR1 SGHNT and CDR2 YYREEE (reference sequence). V was cut by 0 bases and J by 5 bases, with 15 bases left in between. CDR3 DNA: TGTGCCAGCAGCTTGGCGGGGATTAGGGGGGACAATGAGCAGTTCTTC. Protein sequence: CASSLAGIRGDNEQFF.

The chain recombines TRBV13 with TRBJ1-2; D may be TRBD1 (6 bases). V was pared by 2 bases and J by 8 bases, with 18 bases between. Germline V CDR1 and CDR2: PRHDT, FYEKMQ (reference sequence). The CDR3 is 15 amino acids. The CDR3 bases are TGTGCCAGCAGCTTACTCCTAACCGCAGGGGTCGGCTACACCTTC. This sequence encodes CASSLLLTAGVGYTF.

The J gene is TRBJ1-3, the V gene TRBV10-3; D gene ambiguous. Per the germline V gene, CDR1 is ENHRY and CDR2 is SYGVKD. There are 14 residues in the CDR3. Trimming stripped 6 bases from V and 1 base from J, with 10 bases between. This CDR3 reads CAISTEGSGNTIYF. For the CDR3, the DNA is TGTGCCATCAGCACAGAGGGATCTGGAAACACCATATATTTT.

V usage is TRBV5-1 and J usage is TRBJ2-3; TRBD1 matches 9 bases. The CDR3 loop spans 16 amino acids. Germline V lookup: CDR1 SGHRS, CDR2 YFSETQ. V trimming: 0 bases; J trimming: 1 base; junction bases outside the gene matches: 3. The CDR3 is CASSLDRDRGTDTQYF. The CDR3 nucleotides read TGCGCCAGCAGCTTGGACCGGGACAGGGGCACAGATACGCAGTATTTT.

The chain links TRBV15 to TRBJ2-4; 11 bases match TRBD2. Looked up from germline, CDR1 is LNHNV and CDR2 is YYDKDF (reference sequence). V trimming: 0 bases; J trimming: 1 base; junction bases outside the gene matches: 14. The length of the CDR3 is 21 residues. The CDR3 DNA is TGTGCCACCAGCAGAGACGGGGAATCTAGCGGGGGGACTGAGGCCAAAAACATTCAGTACTTC. Translation: CATSRDGESSGGTEAKNIQYF.

CDR3 sequence reads: CASRRTTTYEQYF. CDR3 nucleotides: TGTGCCAGTAGAAGGACTACCACCTACGAGCAGTACTTC. The rearrangement joins TRBV19 to TRBJ2-7, with D possibly TRBD2 on 6 matching bases. V gave up 6 bases and J gave up 2 bases, with 11 bases separating them. The CDR3 is 13 amino acids. Germline V gives CDR1 LNHDA, CDR2 SQIVND (reference sequence).

The rearrangement uses TRBV7-9 and TRBJ2-1, with a possible D match to TRBD2 (6 bases). The CDR3 totals 15 residues. Germline values: CDR1 SEHNR, CDR2 FQNEAQ (reference sequence). Between the trimmed V and J ends, which lost 8 bases and 5 bases, there was a span of 19 bases. The CDR3 bases are TGTGCCAGCGCTCTGGGGGGATACCCGCACAATGAGCAGTTCTTC. This codes for CASALGGYPHNEQFF.

The gene calls are TRBV27 and TRBJ2-3; 9 bases are a match to TRBD2. The germline V gene has CDR1 MNHEY and CDR2 SMNVEV (reference sequence). V lost 5 bases to trimming and J lost 4 bases; unmatched junction nucleotides: 10. This CDR3 contains 16 residues. The DNA of the CDR3 is TGTGCCAGCAGTCCCCCTGCGGGAGGGCCGCCAGATACGCAGTATTTT. Translation: CASSPPAGGPPDTQYF.

This chain links TRBV9 with TRBJ2-3; D gene unclear. The germline V gene has CDR1 SGDLS and CDR2 YYNGEE. The CDR3 runs 16 residues. V was trimmed by 1 base and J by 4 bases, leaving 16 bases between them. This CDR3 is CASSVFRRSGADTQYF. CDR3 sequence (DNA): TGTGCCAGCAGCGTATTCCGACGGAGTGGCGCAGATACGCAGTATTTT.

The gene calls are TRBV7-3 and TRBJ2-1, with D perhaps matching TRBD1 (6 bases). This CDR3 is 13 amino acids long. The germline CDR1 and CDR2 sequences are SGHTA and FQGTGA. V was shortened by 2 bases and J by 9 bases, with 11 bases between the two germline ends. This chain's CDR3 is CASSLQGSGEQFF. Written as DNA, the CDR3 is TGTGCCAGCAGCTTACAGGGGAGCGGTGAGCAGTTCTTC.

The CDR3 DNA is TGTGCCAGCAGTTTATTTTGGGCGGGAGCTCGTGAGACCCAGTACTTC. Its protein is CASSLFWAGARETQYF. The gene calls are TRBV27 and TRBJ2-5; TRBD2 agrees at 7 bases. Germline V gives CDR1 MNHEY, CDR2 SMNVEV (reference sequence). This CDR3 spans 16 amino acids. V gave up 1 base and J gave up 5 bases; unmatched junction bases: 10.

The chain has TRBV30 and TRBJ1-1, with a possible D match to TRBD1 (6 bases). Trimming removed 4 bases from V and 1 base from J, with 16 bases in between. The germline CDR1 and CDR2 sequences are GTSNPN and SVGIG (reference sequence). There are 15 residues in the CDR3. The CDR3 DNA sequence: TGTGCCTGGAACCCAAAGGACAGCCCGAACACTGAAGCTTTCTTT. Encoded protein: CAWNPKDSPNTEAFF.

V is TRBV11-3 and J is TRBJ1-2; no reliable D call. Germline assignment: CDR1 SGHNT and CDR2 YENEEA. V lost 5 bases, J lost 2 bases, and 15 bases lay in between. CDR3 length equals 15 residues. Here the CDR3 reads CASSARGLENYGYTF. CDR3 coding DNA: TGTGCCAGCAGCGCTAGAGGGTTGGAGAACTATGGCTACACCTTC. The full variable domain, rest sourced from reference TRBV11-3 and TRBJ1-2, is EAGVVQSPRYKIIEKKQPVAFWCNPISGHNTLYWYLQNLGQGPELLIRYENEEAVDDSQLPKDRFSAERLKGVDSTLKIQPAELGDSAVYLCASSARGLENYGYTFGSGTRLTVV.

This rearrangement joins TRBV27 to TRBJ1-5, with no clear D. This CDR3 contains 13 residues. Trimming left V 9 bases short and J 0 bases short, with 9 bases between. Per the germline V gene, CDR1 is MNHEY and CDR2 is SMNVEV (reference sequence). This CDR3 reads CASGFFSNQPQHF. In DNA form, the CDR3 reads TGTGCCAGTGGATTTTTTAGCAATCAGCCCCAGCATTTT.

For the CDR3, the DNA is TGTGCCAGCAGCTTAGCCGACAGGCCCCAAGAGACCCAGTACTTC. This gives the protein CASSLADRPQETQYF. This chain links TRBV7-6 with TRBJ2-5; maybe TRBD1 (6 bases). The CDR3 is made up of 15 amino acids. Germline values: CDR1 SGHVS, CDR2 FNYEAQ. V lost 0 bases, J lost 1 base, and 9 bases lay in between.